The T cell receptor (beta chain) under discussion was sequenced for a study of regulatory T cells in long-lasting Graves disease. Time point: persistent/refractory GD, antithyroid drugs over 5 years with positive TRAb. Researchers made the TCR library from RNA that was extracted from PBMCs. General study findings and limits: For persistent Graves' patients, TCR diversity was lower than for newly diagnosed ones. Persistent disease favored TRBV28, TRBJ1-2 and TRBJ2-5.

Regarding this clonotype: Antigen: not known. One base away lies a much larger clone, so this may be a sequencing read error.

Assembly of TCR beta libraries relied on iRepertoire HTBI primers together with Arm-PCR of CDR3 regions. From the multiplex PCR reads, TCRdb called clonotypes with MiXCR, one entry per CDR3 protein. The data contain 400,000 or so distinct CDR3 sequences, 23% of them singletons. The germline gives CDR1 SGHVS, CDR2 FNYEAQ. The CDR3 has 13 amino acids. The trim removed 5 bases at V and 10 bases at J, leaving 5 bases unmatched. This specimen consisted of peripheral blood mononuclear cells (PBMCs), obtained when the disease was refractory, from a patient treated with antithyroid drugs. This chain connects TRBV7-6 to TRBJ2-1, with 10 positions matching TRBD1. The clonotype originates from a female donor with Graves disease. CDR3 sequence (DNA): TGTGCCAGCAGCCGGGACAGGGGCTACGAGCAGTTCTTC. It is translated as CASSRDRGYEQFF.